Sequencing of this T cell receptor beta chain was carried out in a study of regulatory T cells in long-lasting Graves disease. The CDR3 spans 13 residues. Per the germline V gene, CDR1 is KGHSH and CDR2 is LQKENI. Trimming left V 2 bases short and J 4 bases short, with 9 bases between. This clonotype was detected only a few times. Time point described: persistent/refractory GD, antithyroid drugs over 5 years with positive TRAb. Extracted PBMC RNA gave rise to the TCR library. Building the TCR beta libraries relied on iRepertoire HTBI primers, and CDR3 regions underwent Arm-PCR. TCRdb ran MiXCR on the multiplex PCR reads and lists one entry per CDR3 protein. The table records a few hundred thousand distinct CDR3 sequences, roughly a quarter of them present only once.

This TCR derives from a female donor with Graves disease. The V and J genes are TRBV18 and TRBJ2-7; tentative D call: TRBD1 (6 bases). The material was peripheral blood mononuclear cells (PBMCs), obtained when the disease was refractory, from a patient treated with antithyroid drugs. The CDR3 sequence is CASSPTGQYEQYF. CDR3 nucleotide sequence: TGTGCCAGCTCACCAACTGGACAGTACGAGCAGTACTTC.